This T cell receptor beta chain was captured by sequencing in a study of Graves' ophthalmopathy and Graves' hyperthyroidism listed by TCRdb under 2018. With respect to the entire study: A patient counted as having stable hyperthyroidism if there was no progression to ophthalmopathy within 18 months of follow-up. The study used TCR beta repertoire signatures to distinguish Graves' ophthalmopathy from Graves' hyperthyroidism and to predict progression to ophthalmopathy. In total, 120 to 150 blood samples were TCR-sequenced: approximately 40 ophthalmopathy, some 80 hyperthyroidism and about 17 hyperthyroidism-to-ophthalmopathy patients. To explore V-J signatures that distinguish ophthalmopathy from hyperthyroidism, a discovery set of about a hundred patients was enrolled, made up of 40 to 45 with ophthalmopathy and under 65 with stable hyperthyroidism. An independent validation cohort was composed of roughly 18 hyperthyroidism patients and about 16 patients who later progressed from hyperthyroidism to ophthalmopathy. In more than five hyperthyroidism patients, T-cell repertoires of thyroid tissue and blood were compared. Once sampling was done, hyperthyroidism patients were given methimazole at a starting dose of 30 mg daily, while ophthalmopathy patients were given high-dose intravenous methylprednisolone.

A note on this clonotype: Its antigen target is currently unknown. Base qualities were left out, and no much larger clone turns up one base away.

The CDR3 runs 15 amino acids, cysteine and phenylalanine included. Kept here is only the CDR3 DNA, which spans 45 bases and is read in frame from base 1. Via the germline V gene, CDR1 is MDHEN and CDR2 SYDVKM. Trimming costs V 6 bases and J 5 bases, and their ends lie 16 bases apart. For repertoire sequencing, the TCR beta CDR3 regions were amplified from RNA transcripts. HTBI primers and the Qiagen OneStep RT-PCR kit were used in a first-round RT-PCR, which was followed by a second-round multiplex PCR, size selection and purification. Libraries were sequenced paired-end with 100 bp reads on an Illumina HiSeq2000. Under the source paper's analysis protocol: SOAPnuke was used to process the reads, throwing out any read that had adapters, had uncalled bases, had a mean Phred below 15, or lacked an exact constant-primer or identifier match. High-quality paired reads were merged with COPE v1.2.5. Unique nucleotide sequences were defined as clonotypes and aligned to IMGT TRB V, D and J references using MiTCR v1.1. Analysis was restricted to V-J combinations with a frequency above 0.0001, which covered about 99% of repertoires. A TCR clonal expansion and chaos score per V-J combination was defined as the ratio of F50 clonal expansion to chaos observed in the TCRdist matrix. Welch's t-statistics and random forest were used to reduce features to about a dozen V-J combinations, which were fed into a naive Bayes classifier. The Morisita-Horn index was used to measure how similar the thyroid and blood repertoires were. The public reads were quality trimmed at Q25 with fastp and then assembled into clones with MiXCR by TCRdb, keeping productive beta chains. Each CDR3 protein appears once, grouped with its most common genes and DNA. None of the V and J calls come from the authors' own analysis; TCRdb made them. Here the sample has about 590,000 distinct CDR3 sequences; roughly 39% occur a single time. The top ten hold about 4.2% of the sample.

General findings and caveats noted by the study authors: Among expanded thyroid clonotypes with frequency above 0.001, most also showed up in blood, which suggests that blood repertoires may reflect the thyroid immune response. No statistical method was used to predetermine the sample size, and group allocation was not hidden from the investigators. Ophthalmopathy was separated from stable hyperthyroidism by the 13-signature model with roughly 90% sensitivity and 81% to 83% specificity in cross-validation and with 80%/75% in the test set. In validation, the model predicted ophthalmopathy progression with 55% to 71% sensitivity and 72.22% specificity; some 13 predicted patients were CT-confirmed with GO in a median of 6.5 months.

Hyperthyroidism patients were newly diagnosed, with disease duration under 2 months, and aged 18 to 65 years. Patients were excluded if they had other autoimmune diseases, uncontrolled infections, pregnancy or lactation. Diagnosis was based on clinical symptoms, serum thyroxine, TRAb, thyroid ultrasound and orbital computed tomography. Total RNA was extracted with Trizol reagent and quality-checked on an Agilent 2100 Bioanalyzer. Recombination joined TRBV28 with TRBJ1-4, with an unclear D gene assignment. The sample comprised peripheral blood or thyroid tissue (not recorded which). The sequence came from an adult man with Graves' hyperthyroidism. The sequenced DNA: TGTGCCAGCAGCCGACTGTATTCCGGGAATGAAAAACTGTTTTTT. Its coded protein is CASSRLYSGNEKLFF.